This T cell receptor (beta chain) was sequenced in a study of blood T cell repertoires in COVID-19 (dated by TCRdb to the early 2020s). About the investigation overall: Samples covering the acute and convalescent phases of COVID-19 were provided by collaborators in the United States, Italy and Spain. The prospective study material was composed of cDNA or gDNA derived from T cells, B-cell-depleted T cells, or PBMCs. The dataset comprised deeply sampled blood TCRbeta repertoires from subjects exposed to, actively infected with, or recovered from COVID-19. A freely available public database, intended as a resource for researchers studying the immune response to SARS-CoV-2, is where the repertoires were released. The samples were drawn from two sources: the first 160 participants of the ongoing ImmuneRACE study, and some 1,300 subjects contributed by 6 global collaborators. Nearly every sample came with metadata listing a de-identified subject ID, COVID-19 status, age in years and sex. Where available, HLA class I and class II types were taken from metadata supplied by the sample provider and were not determined by assay-based typing.

TCRbeta CDR3 regions were amplified from genomic DNA by means of the immunoSEQ Assay, a bias-controlled multiplex PCR. The authors' pipeline ran thus. Within the assay, amplification of reference gene primers was used to estimate how many nucleated cells each sample contained. To quantify the absolute abundance of each unique TCRbeta CDR3 rearrangement, sequence reads were collapsed and filtered. For each sample, productive Simpson clonality was calculated as the square root of Simpson's diversity index over productive rearrangements. In its TCRdb copy, this immuneACCESS table keeps in-frame sequences only and misses some clones. Where compared with another copy, unresolved V genes explain less than half of these, and the others have no known cause. V and J calls and clone size are those listed in that table; D and trimming were worked out from the DNA. The sample table shows roughly 52,000 clones, and 65% to 90% are seen once. About 13% of the sample comes from the top ten.

On this clone itself: What antigen it recognizes has not been identified. Base quality data are lacking; no much larger clone is found one base away.

Compared with germline, V lacks 2 bases and J lacks 0 bases; bases without a gene match: 6. Reading from cysteine to phenylalanine, the CDR3 counts 16 amino acids. The entry retains the CDR3 DNA only, 48 bases that are in frame from base 1. According to the germline V gene (reference sequence), CDR1 reads SGHNT and CDR2 reads YYREEE. What the authors observed across the whole study: The amount of clinical and demographic metadata varied by source and participant and was provided uncurated.

Whole blood was collected in K2EDTA tubes by collaborating institutions according to the institutions' own protocols. For TCRbeta analysis, collaborators shipped samples in one of three forms: frozen whole blood, isolated PBMCs, or DNA extracted from either of those sample types. In this chain, TRBV5-4 is recombined with TRBJ2-3; 7 middle bases align to TRBD2. The source is a human donor in a cohort sampled during active COVID-19. Specimen: peripheral blood. The DNA sequence is TGTGCCAGCAGCTTAGACCAGCGGGGTAGCACAGATACGCAGTATTTT. The translation is CASSLDQRGSTDTQYF. The CDR3 plus the reference TRBV5-4 and TRBJ2-3 genes for the other parts give the full variable domain: ETGVTQSPTHLIKTRGQQVTLRCSSQSGHNTVSWYQQALGQGPQFIFQYYREEENGRGNFPPRFSGLQFPNYSSELNVNALELDDSALYLCASSLDQRGSTDTQYFGPGTRLTVL.